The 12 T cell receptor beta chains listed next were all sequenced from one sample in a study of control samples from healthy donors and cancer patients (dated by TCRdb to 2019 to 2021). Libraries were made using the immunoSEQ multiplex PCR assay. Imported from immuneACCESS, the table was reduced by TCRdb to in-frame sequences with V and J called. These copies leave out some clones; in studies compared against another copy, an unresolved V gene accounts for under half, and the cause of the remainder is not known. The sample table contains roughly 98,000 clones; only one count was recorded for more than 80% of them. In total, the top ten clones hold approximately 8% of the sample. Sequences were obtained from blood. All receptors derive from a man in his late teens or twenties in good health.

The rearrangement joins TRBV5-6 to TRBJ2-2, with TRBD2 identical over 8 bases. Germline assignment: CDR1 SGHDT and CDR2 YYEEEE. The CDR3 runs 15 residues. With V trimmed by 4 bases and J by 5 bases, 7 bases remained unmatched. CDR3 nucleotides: TGTGCCAGCAGCGATCGCGGGGGGATGACCGGGGAGCTGTTTTTT. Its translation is CASSDRGGMTGELFF.

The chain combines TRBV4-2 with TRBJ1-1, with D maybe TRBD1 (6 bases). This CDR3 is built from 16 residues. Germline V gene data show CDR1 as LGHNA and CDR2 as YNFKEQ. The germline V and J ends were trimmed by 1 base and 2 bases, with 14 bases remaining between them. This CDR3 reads CASSQVWTESNTEAFF. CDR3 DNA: TGTGCCAGCAGCCAAGTATGGACAGAGAGTAACACTGAAGCTTTCTTT.

For the CDR3, the DNA is TGTGCCAGCAGACTAAGGGACCTTAGCAATCAGCCCCAGCATTTT. It codes for CASRLRDLSNQPQHF. The rearrangement uses TRBV7-4 and TRBJ1-5, with a weak D call TRBD1 (5 bases). V was cut by 6 bases and J by 0 bases, with 12 bases left in between. Germline assignment: CDR1 SGHVT and CDR2 SQSDAQ. The CDR3 has 15 amino acids.

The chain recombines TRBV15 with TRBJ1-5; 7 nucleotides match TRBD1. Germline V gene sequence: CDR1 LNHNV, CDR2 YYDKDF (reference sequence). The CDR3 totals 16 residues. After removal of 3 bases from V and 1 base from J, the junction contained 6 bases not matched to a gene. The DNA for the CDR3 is TGTGCCACCAGCAGCCAAAACAGGGGCAGCAATCAGCCCCAGCATTTT. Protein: CATSSQNRGSNQPQHF.

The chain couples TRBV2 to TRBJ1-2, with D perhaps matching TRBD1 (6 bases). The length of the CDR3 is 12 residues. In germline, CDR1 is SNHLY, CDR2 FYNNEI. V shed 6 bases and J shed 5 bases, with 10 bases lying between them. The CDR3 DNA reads TGTGCCAGCAGGGGGACACTTTATGGCTACACCTTC. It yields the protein CASRGTLYGYTF.

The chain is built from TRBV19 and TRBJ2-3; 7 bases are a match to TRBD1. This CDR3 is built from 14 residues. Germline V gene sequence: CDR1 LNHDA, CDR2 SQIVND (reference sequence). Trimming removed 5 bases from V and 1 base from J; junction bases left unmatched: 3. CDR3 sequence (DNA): TGTGCCAGTAGTCTCGGACAGGGCACAGATACGCAGTATTTT. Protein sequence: CASSLGQGTDTQYF.

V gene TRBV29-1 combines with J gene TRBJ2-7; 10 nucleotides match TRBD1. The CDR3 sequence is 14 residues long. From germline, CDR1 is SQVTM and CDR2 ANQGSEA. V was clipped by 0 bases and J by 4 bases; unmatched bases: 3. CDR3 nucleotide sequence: TGCAGCGTTGAAGACCGGGACAGGGGTTACGAGCAGTACTTC. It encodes CSVEDRDRGYEQYF.

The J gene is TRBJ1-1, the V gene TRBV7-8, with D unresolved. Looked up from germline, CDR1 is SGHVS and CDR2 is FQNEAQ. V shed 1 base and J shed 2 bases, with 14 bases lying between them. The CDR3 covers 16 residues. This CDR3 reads CASSLDVGRHNTEAFF. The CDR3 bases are TGTGCCAGCAGCTTAGACGTGGGCAGGCACAACACTGAAGCTTTCTTT.

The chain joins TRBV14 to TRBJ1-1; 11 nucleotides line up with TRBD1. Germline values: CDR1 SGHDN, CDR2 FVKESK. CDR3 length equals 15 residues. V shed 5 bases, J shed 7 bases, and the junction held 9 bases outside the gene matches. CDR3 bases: TGTGCCAGCAGCAATTGGACAGGGGGCAACCGTGAAGCTTTCTTT. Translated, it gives CASSNWTGGNREAFF.

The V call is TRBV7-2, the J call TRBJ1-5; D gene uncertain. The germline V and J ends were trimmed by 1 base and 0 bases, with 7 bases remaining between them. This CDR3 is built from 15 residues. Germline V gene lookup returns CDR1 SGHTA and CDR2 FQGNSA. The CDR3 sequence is CASSLGGYSNQPQHF. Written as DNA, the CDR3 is TGTGCCAGCAGCTTAGGAGGTTATAGCAATCAGCCCCAGCATTTT.

CDR3 residues: CASSPTGIGEQYF. As DNA, the CDR3 is TGTGCCAGCAGCCCAACAGGGATCGGCGAGCAGTACTTC. The rearrangement joins TRBV3-1 (or the pseudogene TRBV3-2) to TRBJ2-7; TRBD1 might be the D (6 bases). The V end lost 4 bases, the J end lost 6 bases, and 13 bases lay between the germline ends. Germline lookup yields CDR1 LGHDT and CDR2 YNNKEL (reference sequence). The CDR3 covers 13 residues.

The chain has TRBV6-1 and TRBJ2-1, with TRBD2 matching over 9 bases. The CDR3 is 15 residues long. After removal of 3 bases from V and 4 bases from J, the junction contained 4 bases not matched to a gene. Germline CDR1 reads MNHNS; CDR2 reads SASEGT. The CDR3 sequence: CASSDSAGGYNEQFF. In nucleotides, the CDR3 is TGTGCCAGCAGTGACAGTGCGGGAGGGTACAATGAGCAGTTCTTC.